The 22 T cell receptor beta chains below come from one sample, sequenced in a study of T cells in Graves' hyperthyroidism and ophthalmopathy. Amplified TCR beta CDR3 regions came from RNA transcripts. Carried out on the TCR CDR3, a first-round RT-PCR used the HTBI primer set. MiXCR was run by TCRdb on the multiplex PCR reads, yielding one entry per CDR3 protein. The data show 700,000 or so distinct CDR3 sequences, about a sixth seen once. The sequencing sample was made of blood. All receptors come from a man aged 18 to 30 with Graves' hyperthyroidism.

This clonotype was counted between two and nine times. A read error may explain this, as a much larger clone is one base away. Here the CDR3 reads CASSLAGGLAEQFF. For the CDR3, the DNA is TGTGCCAGCAGCTTAGCGGGAGGGCTTGCTGAGCAGTTCTTC. The chain couples TRBV6-2 or TRBV6-3 to TRBJ2-1; the match to TRBD2 covers 11 bases. CDR3 size: 14 residues. From germline, CDR1 is MNHEY and CDR2 SVGEGT. V lost 6 bases and J lost 9; bases outside the gene matches: 7.

This clonotype was seen a few times. CDR3 loop: CASTDAQRGNTIYF. The CDR3 DNA reads TGTGCCAGCACCGACGCACAGCGTGGAAACACCATATATTTT. The chain is built from TRBV6-1 and TRBJ1-3; no firm D call. The ends were cut back, 7 bases at V and 3 bases at J, with 13 bases in the middle. Germline CDR1 is MNHNS and CDR2 is SASEGT. This CDR3 spans 14 amino acids.

Many counts were recorded for this clonotype. The chain has TRBV20-1 and TRBJ2-1; 7 bases map to TRBD2. Germline CDR1 reads DFQATT; CDR2 reads SNEGSKA (reference sequence). The CDR3 consists of 12 residues. V gave up 3 bases and J gave up 7 bases; unmatched junction bases: 3. The CDR3: CSASGGGNEQFF. In DNA, the CDR3 is TGCAGTGCTAGCGGGGGAGGGAATGAGCAGTTCTTC.

This clonotype has a count of ten or more. The chain has TRBV20-1 and TRBJ2-7, with D uncertain. V was pared by 6 bases and J by 2 bases, with 11 bases between. The CDR3 extends over 12 amino acids. The germline V gene has CDR1 DFQATT and CDR2 SNEGSKA (reference sequence). In DNA form, the CDR3 reads TGCAGTGCAGTCAAGGATCCCTACGAGCAGTACTTC. Protein product: CSAVKDPYEQYF.

This clonotype has only a few counts. The rearrangement uses TRBV28 and TRBJ2-3; possible D gene TRBD2, 6 bases. The V end was cut by 8 bases, the J end by 3 bases, with 18 bases between. CDR1 and CDR2 (germline): MDHEN, SYDVKM. This CDR3 is 15 amino acids long. Written as DNA, the CDR3 is TGTGCCAGCTTTGGTAGGGAGGAAGGGACAGATACGCAGTATTTT. Residues: CASFGREEGTDTQYF.

This clonotype was seen repeatedly, ten times or more. The chain joins TRBV6-1 to TRBJ2-3, with D possibly being TRBD2 (6 bases). CDR1 is MNHNS, CDR2 SASEGT, per germline. The CDR3 length is 14 residues. V was clipped by 6 bases and J by 3 bases, with 13 bases between them. CDR3 loop: CASRRLGFTDTQYF. For the CDR3, the DNA is TGTGCCAGCAGAAGACTAGGATTTACAGATACGCAGTATTTT.

This clonotype was seen a few times. The J gene is TRBJ2-7, the V gene TRBV15; 9 bases are a match to TRBD1. Germline V gene data show CDR1 as LNHNV and CDR2 as YYDKDF (reference sequence). The trim removed 2 bases at V and 1 base at J, leaving 6 bases unmatched. The CDR3 is 16 residues long. The CDR3 spells CATSRSPGQGSYEQYF. The CDR3 DNA is TGTGCCACCAGCAGATCGCCGGGACAGGGTTCCTACGAGCAGTACTTC.

The chain recombines TRBV9 with TRBJ2-3, with a weak D call TRBD1 (6 bases). Germline CDR1 SGDLS, CDR2 YYNGEE. The CDR3 length is 16 residues. Trimming left V 4 bases short and J 2 bases short, with 17 bases between. CDR3 coding DNA: TGTGCCAGCAGCCCCTCAGGGGAAATAAACACAGATACGCAGTATTTT. Protein: CASSPSGEINTDTQYF.

The CDR3 nucleotides read TGTGCCAGCAGCTTAGGCGACGGCTCCTCGGAGACCCAGTACTTC. It specifies CASSLGDGSSETQYF. The chain links TRBV11-1 to TRBJ2-5; the D is unclear. Trimming pared 1 base from V and 5 bases from J, leaving 14 bases between. Germline V CDR1 and CDR2: SGHAT, FQDESV (reference sequence). The CDR3 totals 15 residues.

This clonotype appeared many times. J is TRBJ2-5 and V is TRBV2; a weak D match, TRBD1 (5 bases). Germline-derived CDR1 and CDR2 are SNHLY and FYNNEI. This CDR3 comprises 12 residues. Trimming removed 4 bases at V and 3 bases at J, with 6 bases between. The CDR3 coding sequence is TGTGCCAGCAGTGTGACAGAAGAGACCCAGTACTTC. Its protein is CASSVTEETQYF.

Ten or more counts support this clonotype. The genes are TRBV2 and TRBJ2-5; D ambiguous. V was shortened by 11 bases and J by 5 bases, with 12 bases between the two germline ends. CDR1 is SNHLY and CDR2 is FYNNEI in the germline V gene. The CDR3 loop spans 11 amino acids. This CDR3 reads CASLRWETQYF. CDR3 nucleotides: TGTGCCTCCCTTAGGTGGGAGACCCAGTACTTC.

This chain joins TRBV6-1 and TRBJ2-2; D is perhaps TRBD2 (6 bases). There are 12 residues in the CDR3. Germline V CDR1 and CDR2: MNHNS, SASEGT. Trimming cost V 9 bases and J 7 bases, with 12 bases left between them. The CDR3 is CARGRDGGELFF. CDR3 nucleotides: TGTGCCAGGGGGCGGGACGGCGGGGAGCTGTTTTTT.

This clonotype has more than one count but fewer than ten. The chain joins TRBV15 to TRBJ2-1; a possible D gene is TRBD2 (5 bases). This CDR3 has 12 amino acids. Germline CDR1 is LNHNV and CDR2 is YYDKDF (reference sequence). Trimming removed 6 bases from V and 5 bases from J, with 8 bases in between. In DNA, the CDR3 is TGTGCCACCAGGGAGGCGAACAATGAGCAGTTCTTC. Translating gives CATREANNEQFF. Full variable domain (rest looked up from reference TRBV15 and TRBJ2-1): DAMVIQNPRYQVTQFGKPVTLSCSQTLNHNVMYWYQQKSSQAPKLLFHYYDKDFNNEADTPDNFQSRRPNTSFCFLDIRSPGLGDTAMYLCATREANNEQFFGPGTRLTVL.

This clonotype was counted at least ten times. CDR3 nucleotides: TGTGCCTGGAGTGTACTACCCGGTGGTGGCTACACCTTC. It is translated as CAWSVLPGGGYTF. The chain links TRBV30 to TRBJ1-2; D gene ambiguous. V lost 0 bases to trimming and J lost 7 bases, with 12 bases between them. CDR1 and CDR2 (germline): GTSNPN, SVGIG (reference sequence). The CDR3 covers 13 residues.

This clonotype was detected only a few times. This rearrangement joins TRBV19 to TRBJ2-5, with D tentatively TRBD1 (6 bases). The germline V and J ends were trimmed by 3 bases and 4 bases, with 21 bases remaining between them. Germline CDR1 and CDR2: LNHDA and SQIVND (reference sequence). This CDR3 region has 17 residues. The CDR3 protein is CASSIVTLQGRGETQYF. In DNA form, the CDR3 reads TGTGCCAGTAGTATTGTTACTCTACAGGGAAGGGGAGAGACCCAGTACTTC.

With respect to this clonotype: Germline is not matched at one junction end, which may reflect a read error. This chain uses TRBV27 with TRBJ2-7; TRBD2 matches at 11 bases. This CDR3 has 14 residues. The germline CDR1 and CDR2 sequences are MNHEY and SMNVEV (reference sequence). The CDR3 DNA reads TGTGCCAGCACTATTAGCGGGAGGGCCGGCGAGGAGTACTTC. Residues: CASTISGRAGEEYF.

The chain uses TRBV20-1 and TRBJ2-7, with 11 bases fitting TRBD1. V shed 5 bases and J 4 bases; nucleotides not matched to a gene: 13. The CDR3 has 16 amino acids. Germline loops: CDR1 DFQATT, CDR2 SNEGSKA (reference sequence). In nucleotides, the CDR3 is TGCAGTGCTGGGGTGGACAGGGGGCGCGGTTATTACGAGCAGTACTTC. Translated, it gives CSAGVDRGRGYYEQYF.

There are a few counts of this clonotype. V and J are TRBV20-1 and TRBJ1-1, with D possibly matching TRBD1 (6 bases). The CDR3 loop spans 15 amino acids. CDR1 is DFQATT and CDR2 is SNEGSKA in the germline V gene (reference sequence). Deletions cut 6 bases from V and 1 base from J, with 18 bases between. CDR3 coding DNA: TGCAGTGCCCCCCTAGGGGGGCGGAGGAACACTGAAGCTTTCTTT. Its protein is CSAPLGGRRNTEAFF.

In this sample, this clonotype turned up a few times. This sequence joins TRBV3-1 and TRBJ2-7, with 8 nucleotides matching TRBD2. V trimming: 4 bases; J trimming: 3 bases; junction bases outside the gene matches: 5. The CDR3 sequence is 14 residues long. CDR1 is LGHDT and CDR2 is YNNKEL in the germline V gene (reference sequence). The CDR3 here is CASSPIAGIYEQYF. Written as DNA, the CDR3 is TGTGCCAGCAGCCCTATAGCGGGGATCTACGAGCAGTACTTC.

The sample holds many counts of this clonotype. V gene TRBV11-3 combines with J gene TRBJ2-7; TRBD1 is a possible D gene (5 bases). V dropped 2 bases and J dropped 5 bases, with 10 bases sitting between them. The CDR3 contains 13 residues. In germline, CDR1 is SGHNT, CDR2 YENEEA. DNA for the CDR3: TGTGCCAGCAGCTTAAACCCCAGGGACGAGCAGTACTTC. Translating gives CASSLNPRDEQYF.

This chain links TRBV12-3 or TRBV12-4 with TRBJ2-2; TRBD2 agrees at 7 bases. There are 16 residues in the CDR3. V shed 2 bases, J shed 7 bases, and the junction held 10 bases outside the gene matches. CDR3 bases: TGTGCCAGCAGTTTAAAGGGAGGGACTATGATCGGGGAGCTGTTTTTT. Its translation: CASSLKGGTMIGELFF.

CDR3 amino acids: CASSLVGGRRNEQYF. The CDR3 nucleotides read TGCGCCAGCAGCTTGGTTGGCGGGAGGAGAAACGAGCAGTACTTC. The chain joins TRBV5-1 to TRBJ2-7; 8 nucleotides match TRBD2. V was clipped by 0 bases and J by 5 bases; unmatched bases: 7. There are 15 residues in the CDR3. Per germline, CDR1 SGHRS and CDR2 YFSETQ.